This entry lists 27 T cell receptor beta chains sequenced from one sample in a study of regulatory T cells in long-lasting Graves disease. Time point noted: persistent/refractory GD, antithyroid drugs over 5 years with positive TRAb. PBMC-extracted RNA yielded the TCR library. Combining iRepertoire HTBI primers with Arm-PCR of CDR3 regions, the authors built TCR beta libraries. MiXCR, applied by TCRdb to the multiplex PCR reads, yields one record per CDR3 protein. The profile shows 300,000 to 400,000 distinct CDR3 sequences, 15% to 20% of them singletons. The sample in question was peripheral blood mononuclear cells (PBMCs), obtained when the disease was refractory, from a patient treated with antithyroid drugs. The source is a female donor with Graves disease.

This clonotype has at least ten counts. The genes are TRBV4-3 and TRBJ1-2; 8 positions agree with TRBD1. The V gene's germline CDR1 is LGHNA and CDR2 YSLEER. There are 14 residues in the CDR3. J was trimmed by 10 bases and V by 1 base; bases with no gene match: 8. CDR3 protein: CASSQALDRDLYTF. In nucleotides, the CDR3 is TGCGCCAGCAGCCAAGCCCTGGACAGGGACCTCTACACCTTC.

Details on this clonotype: A much larger clone is a single base away; this may be a read error. CDR3: CATGGLAGDGYTF. CDR3 sequence (DNA): TGTGCCACCGGCGGACTGGCAGGGGATGGCTACACCTTC. The V and J genes are TRBV15 and TRBJ1-2; a weak D match, TRBD1 (6 bases). V was trimmed by 8 bases and J by 6 bases, leaving 16 bases between them. The CDR3 contains 13 residues. The germline V gene has CDR1 LNHNV and CDR2 YYDKDF (reference sequence).

A word on this clonotype: One end of the junction does not line up with germline, which may come from a read error. The chain combines TRBV6-1 with TRBJ2-7; D may match TRBD1 or TRBD2 (5 bases each). The germline V gene has CDR1 MNHNS and CDR2 SASEGT. The CDR3 spans 12 residues. The CDR3 sequence: CASGGLLYGQYF. DNA of the CDR3: TGTGCCAGCGGGGGTCTGCTCTACGGGCAGTACTTC.

Many counts were recorded for this clonotype. This chain connects TRBV20-1 to TRBJ1-1; 9 bases map to TRBD1. In germline, CDR1 is DFQATT, CDR2 SNEGSKA (reference sequence). Germline trimming cut 1 base from V and 5 bases from J; bases unmatched to any gene: 8. The CDR3 is made up of 15 amino acids. CDR3 DNA sequence: TGCAGTGCTAGAGCTTCCCGGGACAGGGATACTGAAGCTTTCTTT. Protein product: CSARASRDRDTEAFF.

This clonotype was observed many times. J is TRBJ1-1 and V is TRBV11-2; D is uncertain. This CDR3 has 15 residues. The germline V gene encodes CDR1 SGHAT and CDR2 FQNNGV. The ends were cut back, 1 base at V and 1 base at J, with 10 bases in the middle. CDR3 DNA: TGTGCCAGCAGCTTAGCAGCCGGCCCGAACACTGAAGCTTTCTTT. It codes for CASSLAAGPNTEAFF. The full variable domain, with the rest looked up from reference TRBV11-2 and TRBJ1-1, is EAGVAQSPRYKIIEKRQSVAFWCNPISGHATLYWYQQILGQGPKLLIQFQNNGVVDDSQLPKDRFSAERLKGVDSTLKIQPAKLEDSAVYLCASSLAAGPNTEAFFGQGTRLTVV.

V is TRBV3-1 and J is TRBJ2-2; D is unresolved. The CDR3 consists of 18 residues. Trimming stripped 3 bases from V and 0 bases from J, with 17 bases between. The germline V gene has CDR1 LGHDT and CDR2 YNNKEL (reference sequence). CDR3 protein: CASSQPTPTAANTGELFF. In DNA form, the CDR3 reads TGTGCCAGCAGCCAGCCAACCCCTACAGCAGCGAACACCGGGGAGCTGTTTTTT.

J is TRBJ2-5 and V is TRBV29-1; D unresolved. V lost 7 bases and J lost 2, with 11 bases in between. Germline V gene lookup returns CDR1 SQVTM and CDR2 ANQGSEA. The CDR3 loop spans 12 amino acids. The CDR3 region has the DNA TGCAGCGAGGGCGACGGTCAAGAGACCCAGTACTTC. This translates into CSEGDGQETQYF.

This clonotype was seen at least ten times. This chain joins TRBV12-5 and TRBJ1-1, with D uncertain. The CDR3 consists of 13 residues. V shed 2 bases and J shed 0 bases, with 4 bases lying between them. The germline V gene encodes CDR1 LGHNT and CDR2 FRNRAP. As DNA, the CDR3 is TGTGCTAGTGGTTTGAGGGTGAACACTGAAGCTTTCTTT. Amino acids: CASGLRVNTEAFF. Complete variable domain (other parts from reference TRBV12-5 and TRBJ1-1): DARVTQTPRHKVTEMGQEVTMRCQPILGHNTVFWYRQTMMQGLELLAYFRNRAPLDDSGMPKDRFSAEMPDATLATLKIQPSEPRDSAVYFCASGLRVNTEAFFGQGTRLTVV.

The chain combines TRBV30 with TRBJ2-7, with TRBD2 matching 9 bases. The CDR3 runs 14 residues. V shed 7 bases, J shed 2 bases, and the junction held 9 bases outside the gene matches. Germline V gene lookup returns CDR1 GTSNPN and CDR2 SVGIG (reference sequence). The CDR3 DNA follows: TGTGCCTCAAAGCGGGGGGATCAGACCTACGAGCAGTACTTC. This encodes CASKRGDQTYEQYF.

Many counts were recorded for this clonotype. The gene calls are TRBV29-1 and TRBJ2-5; 10 nucleotides agree with TRBD1. CDR3 length: 16 amino acids. In germline, CDR1 is SQVTM, CDR2 ANQGSEA. Trimming removed 3 bases from V and 0 bases from J; junction bases left unmatched: 7. In DNA, the CDR3 is TGCAGCGTTGACCAAGCCGGGACAGGGGACCAAGAGACCCAGTACTTC. Translated: CSVDQAGTGDQETQYF.

V gene TRBV20-1 combines with J gene TRBJ1-1; no reliable D call. V was clipped by 5 bases and J by 6 bases, with 16 bases between them. The CDR3 sequence is 13 residues long. The germline CDR1 and CDR2 sequences are DFQATT and SNEGSKA (reference sequence). CDR3 sequence: CSAPLGRWAEAFF. The CDR3 DNA reads TGCAGTGCTCCACTGGGGAGGTGGGCTGAAGCTTTCTTT.

About this clonotype itself: An end of the junction differs from the germline gene, which may be a read error. The gene calls are TRBV30 and TRBJ1-5; 10 bases fit TRBD1. Germline V lookup: CDR1 GTSNPN, CDR2 SVGIG (reference sequence). The CDR3 consists of 15 residues. This chain's CDR3 is CAWRKPGQGYQPRHF. The CDR3 DNA sequence: TGTGCCTGGAGGAAACCGGGACAGGGGTATCAGCCCCGGCATTTT.

About this clonotype: Being one base from a much bigger clone, this may be a read error. The chain links TRBV5-6 to TRBJ2-7, with D perhaps matching TRBD2 (6 bases). The CDR3 consists of 14 residues. Germline V gene sequence: CDR1 SGHDT, CDR2 YYEEEE. The CDR3 reads CASSLELADYEQCF. CDR3 DNA: TGTGCCAGCAGCTTGGAGTTAGCGGACTACGAGCAGTGCTTC.

On this clonotype itself: A clone one base away is much larger, so this may be a read error. The V call is TRBV6-2 or TRBV6-3, the J call TRBJ1-5, with D hard to call. The germline gives CDR1 MNHEY, CDR2 SVGEGT. The CDR3 contains 14 residues. CDR3 sequence reads: CVSSYAGANQPQHF. Written as DNA, the CDR3 is TGTGTCAGCAGTTACGCAGGAGCCAATCAGCCCCAGCATTTT.

This clonotype was picked up a small number of times. This chain links TRBV5-6 with TRBJ1-6; a possible D gene is TRBD1 (5 bases). Deletions cut 4 bases from V and 5 bases from J, with 13 bases between. The CDR3 consists of 15 residues. CDR1 is SGHDT and CDR2 is YYEEEE in the germline V gene. The chain's CDR3 is CASSPGTLNNSPLHF. DNA for the CDR3: TGTGCCAGCAGCCCCGGGACCTTAAATAATTCACCCCTCCACTTT.

This chain connects TRBV7-6 to TRBJ1-3; no clear D. Trimming took off 1 base at V and 0 bases at J, with 10 bases between the two ends. This CDR3 region has 16 residues. In germline, CDR1 is SGHVS, CDR2 FNYEAQ. The CDR3 spells CASSLGRTASGNTIYF. The CDR3 bases are TGTGCCAGCAGCTTAGGTAGAACAGCCTCTGGAAACACCATATATTTT. Supplemented by reference TRBV7-6 and TRBJ1-3, the full variable domain reads GAGVSQSPRYKVTKRGQDVALRCDPISGHVSLYWYRQALGQGPEFLTYFNYEAQQDKSGLPNDRFSAERPEGSISTLTIQRTEQRDSAMYRCASSLGRTASGNTIYFGEGSWLTVV.

J is TRBJ2-1 and V is TRBV7-9; TRBD2 aligns across 8 bases. V was pared by 5 bases and J by 6 bases, with 12 bases of the junction left unmatched. The CDR3 has 16 residues. Germline CDR1 is SEHNR and CDR2 is FQNEAQ (reference sequence). The CDR3, as DNA: TGTGCCAGCAGCCCACGTCCGGGGGGGCGCAGCAATGAGCAGTTCTTC. Translated, it gives CASSPRPGGRSNEQFF.

This clonotype came up many times. This rearrangement joins TRBV12-3 or TRBV12-4 to TRBJ2-6, with 8 bases identical to TRBD1. Losses at the gene ends were 5 bases for V and 2 bases for J; bases not matched to a gene: 2. There are 15 residues in the CDR3. The CDR3 nucleotides are TGTGCCAGCAGTGGACAGGGAGCTGGGGCCAACGTCCTGACTTTC. This gives the protein CASSGQGAGANVLTF.

This clonotype was observed at least ten times. The limits of the CDR3 on the DNA are not certain, so only TCRdb's listed CDR3 is given. The rearrangement links TRBV29-1 to TRBJ2-7; the table names TRBD1, a call not compared with the DNA. The CDR3 adds up to 14 amino acids, both ends counted. Looked up from germline, CDR1 is SQVTM and CDR2 is ANQGSEA. The CDR3 sequence is CSVGPGQGRPEQYF.

In this sample, this clonotype turned up a few times. V is TRBV12-5 and J is TRBJ1-5, with D uncertain. The CDR3 has 12 amino acids. Germline CDR1 is LGHNT and CDR2 is FRNRAP. V lost 8 bases and J 6 bases, leaving 11 bases between the germline ends. The DNA of the CDR3 is TGTGCTAGTAATTGGTTTCGTCAGCCCCAGCATTTT. This sequence encodes CASNWFRQPQHF.

This clonotype was counted between two and nine times. V gene TRBV5-1 combines with J gene TRBJ1-6, with a tentative D call TRBD1 (6 bases). Germline V CDR1 and CDR2: SGHRS, YFSETQ. V gave up 8 bases and J gave up 7 bases, with 16 bases separating them. CDR3 length equals 14 residues. Here the CDR3 DNA reads TGCGCCAGTTCCCGGGGGGACATAAATTCACCCCTCCACTTT. This translates into CASSRGDINSPLHF.

This clonotype was counted ten times or more. The chain joins TRBV7-9 to TRBJ2-7, with a possible D match to TRBD1 (5 bases). Germline loops: CDR1 SEHNR, CDR2 FQNEAQ (reference sequence). Trimming left V 5 bases short and J 7 bases short, with 15 bases between. The CDR3 has 13 amino acids. The CDR3 region is CASSNPLGQEQYF. In DNA, the CDR3 is TGTGCCAGCAGCAACCCGCTGGGGCAGGAGCAGTACTTC.

The chain employs TRBV5-1 and TRBJ2-7; no reliable D call. The germline V gene encodes CDR1 SGHRS and CDR2 YFSETQ. Trimming pared 0 bases from V and 0 bases from J, leaving 19 bases between. This CDR3 contains 18 residues. The CDR3 bases are TGCGCCAGCAGCTTGGTCGGCTCGTCGGGCGGTAGCTCCTACGAGCAGTACTTC. Translation gives CASSLVGSSGGSSYEQYF.

The CDR3 protein is CASSSYSGTVIYEQYF. The CDR3 region has the DNA TGTGCCAGCAGTTCTTACTCCGGGACAGTCATCTACGAGCAGTACTTC. The chain carries TRBV6-5 and TRBJ2-7; 7 bases align to TRBD1. The length of the CDR3 is 16 residues. The V gene end was trimmed by 4 bases and the J gene end by 3 bases; junction bases not matched to a gene: 12. Germline-derived CDR1 and CDR2 are MNHEY and SVGAGI.

This clonotype came up many times. This chain uses TRBV12-3 or TRBV12-4 with TRBJ1-1; TRBD1 is a possible D gene (6 bases). CDR3 size: 13 residues. Trimming removed 5 bases at V and 3 bases at J, with 10 bases between. CDR3: CASSPGAHTEAFF. In DNA form, the CDR3 reads TGTGCCAGCAGTCCAGGGGCCCACACTGAAGCTTTCTTT.

In its sample, this clonotype was seen a few times. The chain has TRBV12-5 and TRBJ2-1, with TRBD1 matching over 9 bases. The V segment lost 4 bases and the J segment 7 bases; nucleotides outside the gene matches: 11. This CDR3 region has 16 residues. Looked up from germline, CDR1 is LGHNT and CDR2 is FRNRAP. In nucleotides, the CDR3 is TGTGCTAGTGGTTCCCGACCGGGACAGGGATCGAATGAGCAGTTCTTC. Translated, it gives CASGSRPGQGSNEQFF. Filled out from reference TRBV12-5 and TRBJ2-1, the complete variable domain reads DARVTQTPRHKVTEMGQEVTMRCQPILGHNTVFWYRQTMMQGLELLAYFRNRAPLDDSGMPKDRFSAEMPDATLATLKIQPSEPRDSAVYFCASGSRPGQGSNEQFFGPGTRLTVL.

The chain links TRBV7-9 to TRBJ2-4; 9 nucleotides match TRBD1. After removal of 5 bases from V and 1 base from J, the junction contained 3 bases not matched to a gene. The germline gives CDR1 SEHNR, CDR2 FQNEAQ (reference sequence). This CDR3 is built from 15 residues. The CDR3 coding sequence is TGTGCCAGCAGCCCACAGGGGGCGGCCAAAAACATTCAGTACTTC. Translation: CASSPQGAAKNIQYF. The full variable domain, completed using reference TRBV7-9 and TRBJ2-4, is DTGVSQNPRHKITKRGQNVTFRCDPISEHNRLYWYRQTLGQGPEFLTYFQNEAQLEKSRLLSDRFSAERPKGSFSTLEIQRTEQGDSAMYLCASSPQGAAKNIQYFGAGTRLSVL.